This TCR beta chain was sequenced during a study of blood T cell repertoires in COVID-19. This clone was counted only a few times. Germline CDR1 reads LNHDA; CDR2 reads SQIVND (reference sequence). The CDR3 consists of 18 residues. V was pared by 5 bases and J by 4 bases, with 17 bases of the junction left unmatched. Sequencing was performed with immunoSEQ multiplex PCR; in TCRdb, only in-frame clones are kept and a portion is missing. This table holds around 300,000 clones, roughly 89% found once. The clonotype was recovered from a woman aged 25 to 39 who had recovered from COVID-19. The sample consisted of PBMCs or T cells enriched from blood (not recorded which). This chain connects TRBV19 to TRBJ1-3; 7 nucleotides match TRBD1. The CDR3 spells CASSPARDSFYPGNTIYF. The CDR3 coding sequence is TGTGCCAGTAGTCCCGCCCGGGACAGCTTTTACCCAGGAAACACCATATATTTT.